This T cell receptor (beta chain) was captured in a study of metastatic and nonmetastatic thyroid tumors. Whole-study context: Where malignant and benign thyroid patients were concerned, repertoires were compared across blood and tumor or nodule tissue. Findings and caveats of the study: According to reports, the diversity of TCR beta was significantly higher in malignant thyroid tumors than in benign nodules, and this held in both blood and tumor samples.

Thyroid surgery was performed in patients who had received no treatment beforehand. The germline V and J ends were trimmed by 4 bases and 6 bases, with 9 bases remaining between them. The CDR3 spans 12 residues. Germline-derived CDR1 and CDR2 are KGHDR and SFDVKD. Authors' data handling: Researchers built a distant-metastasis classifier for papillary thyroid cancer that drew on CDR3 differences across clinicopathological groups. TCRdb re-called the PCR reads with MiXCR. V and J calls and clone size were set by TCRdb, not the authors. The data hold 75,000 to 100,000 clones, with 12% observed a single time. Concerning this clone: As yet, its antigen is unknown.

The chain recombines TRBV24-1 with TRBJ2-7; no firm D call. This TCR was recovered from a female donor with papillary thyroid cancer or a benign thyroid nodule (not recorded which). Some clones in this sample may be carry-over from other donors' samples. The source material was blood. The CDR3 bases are TGTGCCACCAGTGACTCGAACAGCGAGCAGTACTTC. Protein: CATSDSNSEQYF.